These T cell receptor beta chains were read from a single sample in a study of T cell clones after liver transplantation. Clones were read by immunoSEQ multiplex PCR, and TCRdb kept only the in-frame ones, dropping some. The sample has more than 95,000 clones, around 83% seen once. Source: CD4+ T cells from blood, taken before liver transplant. All receptors come from a human donor who received a liver transplant. Each CDR3 is given with its conserved first and last residue. Fields, in order: CDR3 protein, CDR3 DNA, V gene, J gene, D gene, clone size. The D gene is left open where the match is weak. Part of the rows lack a size; the others show once, few, many or a class for expanded clones.

CDR3 protein: CASSLKGAGLSYEQYF; CDR3 DNA: TGTGCCAGCAGTTTAAAGGGCGCGGGCCTCTCCTACGAGCAGTACTTC; V gene: TRBV27; J gene: TRBJ2-7; D gene: -; clone size: -
CDR3 protein: CASSPPGPFNQPQHF; CDR3 DNA: TGTGCCAGCAGTCCCCCCGGACCTTTCAATCAGCCCCAGCATTTT; V gene: TRBV28; J gene: TRBJ1-5; D gene: -; clone size: -
CDR3 protein: CASRGDSSYGYTF; CDR3 DNA: TGTGCCAGCAGAGGGGACAGTTCCTATGGCTACACCTTC; V gene: TRBV2; J gene: TRBJ1-2; D gene: TRBD1; clone size: -
CDR3 protein: CASSLVAQGGATNEKLFF; CDR3 DNA: TGCGCCAGCAGCTTAGTCGCCCAAGGTGGCGCGACTAATGAAAAACTGTTTTTT; V gene: TRBV5-1; J gene: TRBJ1-4; D gene: -; clone size: -
CDR3 protein: CASSPGYTGNTEAFF; CDR3 DNA: TGTGCCAGCAGCCCGGGATACACGGGGAACACTGAAGCTTTCTTT; V gene: TRBV2; J gene: TRBJ1-1; D gene: -; clone size: -
CDR3 protein: CASSGQGASSYNEQFF; CDR3 DNA: TGTGCCAGCAGCGGACAGGGTGCTAGCTCCTACAATGAGCAGTTCTTC; V gene: TRBV7-3; J gene: TRBJ2-1; D gene: TRBD1; clone size: -
CDR3 protein: CASSGLYGYTF; CDR3 DNA: TGTGCCAGCAGTGGCTTATATGGCTACACCTTC; V gene: TRBV5-4; J gene: TRBJ1-2; D gene: -; clone size: -
CDR3 protein: CASSTGQVAYGYTF; CDR3 DNA: TGTGCCAGTAGTACGGGACAGGTCGCCTATGGCTACACCTTC; V gene: TRBV19; J gene: TRBJ1-2; D gene: TRBD1; clone size: -
CDR3 protein: CSVAAGINEQFF; CDR3 DNA: TGCAGCGTTGCCGCAGGGATCAATGAGCAGTTCTTC; V gene: TRBV29-1; J gene: TRBJ2-1; D gene: -; clone size: -
CDR3 protein: CASSNTEKLFF; CDR3 DNA: TGTGCCAGCAGCAATACAGAAAAACTGTTTTTT; V gene: TRBV7-8; J gene: TRBJ1-4; D gene: -; clone size: -
CDR3 protein: CASSLGQANYGYTF; CDR3 DNA: TGCGCCAGCAGCTTGGGACAGGCTAACTATGGCTACACCTTC; V gene: TRBV5-1; J gene: TRBJ1-2; D gene: -; clone size: few
CDR3 protein: CASITQNTGELFF; CDR3 DNA: TGTGCCAGCATAACTCAGAACACCGGGGAGCTGTTTTTT; V gene: TRBV6-6; J gene: TRBJ2-2; D gene: -; clone size: -
CDR3 protein: CASTIRYEQYF; CDR3 DNA: TGTGCCAGCACCATCCGCTACGAGCAGTACTTC; V gene: TRBV5-8; J gene: TRBJ2-7; D gene: -; clone size: -
CDR3 protein: CASSTRTGYEQYF; CDR3 DNA: TGTGCCAGCAGCACCCGGACAGGCTACGAGCAGTACTTC; V gene: TRBV9; J gene: TRBJ2-7; D gene: TRBD1; clone size: -
CDR3 protein: CASSLPGPGEKLFF; CDR3 DNA: TGCGCCAGCAGCCTACCGGGCCCTGGGGAAAAACTGTTTTTT; V gene: TRBV4-1; J gene: TRBJ1-4; D gene: -; clone size: -
CDR3 protein: CASSQQGNYGYTF; CDR3 DNA: TGCGCCAGCAGTCAGCAGGGGAACTATGGCTACACCTTC; V gene: TRBV10-2; J gene: TRBJ1-2; D gene: -; clone size: -
CDR3 protein: CASSIGNYEQYF; CDR3 DNA: TGTGCCAGTAGTATAGGTAACTACGAGCAGTACTTC; V gene: TRBV19; J gene: TRBJ2-7; D gene: -; clone size: few
CDR3 protein: CASSPGPLVTGELFF; CDR3 DNA: TGTGCCAGCAGCCCCGGTCCCTTAGTAACCGGGGAGCTGTTTTTT; V gene: TRBV7-3; J gene: TRBJ2-2; D gene: -; clone size: -
CDR3 protein: CASSKTGNGYTF; CDR3 DNA: TGTGCCAGCAGCAAGACAGGGAATGGCTACACCTTC; V gene: TRBV21-1; J gene: TRBJ1-2; D gene: -; clone size: -
CDR3 protein: CASSLRNEQYF; CDR3 DNA: TGTGCCAGCAGCTTGAGGAACGAGCAGTACTTC; V gene: TRBV7-2; J gene: TRBJ2-7; D gene: -; clone size: few
CDR3 protein: CASSSIGTREQYF; CDR3 DNA: TGTGCCAGCAGCTCGATAGGGACTCGGGAGCAGTACTTC; V gene: TRBV11-1; J gene: TRBJ2-7; D gene: -; clone size: -
CDR3 protein: CASSSAPYEQYF; CDR3 DNA: TGCGCCAGCAGCTCGGCCCCTTACGAGCAGTACTTC; V gene: TRBV5-1; J gene: TRBJ2-7; D gene: -; clone size: -
CDR3 protein: CASQGAGSYNEQFF; CDR3 DNA: TGTGCCAGTCAAGGGGCGGGCTCCTACAATGAGCAGTTCTTC; V gene: TRBV19; J gene: TRBJ2-1; D gene: -; clone size: -
CDR3 protein: CASSQDRVWTEAFF; CDR3 DNA: TGTGCCAGCTCACAAGACAGGGTATGGACTGAAGCTTTCTTT; V gene: TRBV18; J gene: TRBJ1-1; D gene: TRBD1; clone size: -
CDR3 protein: CASSFRTEYSGYTF; CDR3 DNA: TGTGCCAGTAGTTTTCGGACGGAGTACTCTGGCTACACCTTC; V gene: TRBV19; J gene: TRBJ1-2; D gene: -; clone size: -
CDR3 protein: CASSFQGGYSEAFF; CDR3 DNA: TGTGCCAGTAGTTTCCAAGGGGGCTATTCTGAAGCTTTCTTT; V gene: TRBV19; J gene: TRBJ1-1; D gene: TRBD1; clone size: -
CDR3 protein: CASRPGHTSIRGNTIYF; CDR3 DNA: TGTGCCAGTAGGCCCGGGCACACGAGTATCAGGGGAAACACCATATATTTT; V gene: TRBV19; J gene: TRBJ1-3; D gene: -; clone size: few